The 14 T cell receptor beta chains below were found in one sample sequenced in a study of blood T cell repertoires in COVID-19. Profiled with immunoSEQ multiplex PCR; TCRdb holds only in-frame clones, not every one. The table shows some 280,000 clones, with 75% to 90% occurring only once. The sample taken for sequencing was peripheral blood. Source of these receptors: a woman in her forties who had recovered from COVID-19.

The rearrangement uses TRBV27 and TRBJ2-5, with TRBD2 identical over 7 bases. V gave up 2 bases and J gave up 3 bases; unmatched junction bases: 9. Germline V gene data show CDR1 as MNHEY and CDR2 as SMNVEV (reference sequence). The CDR3 runs 16 residues. Here the CDR3 reads CASSLGAGVGKETQYF. The CDR3 nucleotides read TGTGCCAGCAGTTTAGGGGCGGGAGTGGGTAAAGAGACCCAGTACTTC.

The chain couples TRBV10-3 to TRBJ1-5; 8 bases align to TRBD1. The J segment lost 5 bases and the V segment lost 5 bases, leaving 8 bases of the junction unmatched. The CDR3 length is 15 residues. CDR1 and CDR2 (germline): ENHRY, SYGVKD. CDR3 protein: CAISRQGPSDQPQHF. CDR3 in DNA: TGTGCCATCAGTAGACAGGGGCCATCTGATCAGCCCCAGCATTTT.

Only one count was recorded for this clone. The J gene is TRBJ2-5, the V gene TRBV2; 7 positions match TRBD2. The ends lost 2 bases at V and 4 bases at J; junction bases unmatched: 16. The CDR3 extends over 18 amino acids. Germline loops: CDR1 SNHLY, CDR2 FYNNEI. The CDR3: CASSEYVGTTFPRETQYF. CDR3 DNA: TGTGCCAGCAGTGAATACGTCGGGACTACCTTTCCTCGAGAGACCCAGTACTTC.

The V and J genes are TRBV5-1 and TRBJ1-4; TRBD1 agrees at 9 bases. CDR1 and CDR2 from the germline V gene are SGHRS and YFSETQ. V trimming: 4 bases; J trimming: 7 bases; junction bases outside the gene matches: 17. This CDR3 is built from 18 residues. The CDR3 protein is CASSRQTGTGNVGEKLFF. The CDR3 coding sequence is TGCGCCAGCAGCAGACAAACCGGGACAGGGAATGTGGGTGAAAAACTGTTTTTT.

This chain links TRBV30 with TRBJ1-3, with 7 bases aligning to TRBD1. The CDR3 has 15 residues. CDR1 is GTSNPN, CDR2 SVGIG, per germline (reference sequence). The V segment lost 0 bases and the J segment 2 bases; nucleotides outside the gene matches: 4. CDR3 nucleotides: TGTGCCTGGAGTGTAGGGGGGACAGCTGGAAACACCATATATTTT. Protein sequence: CAWSVGGTAGNTIYF.

Worth noting for this clone: This CDR3 is also generated by other DNA sequences in the sample. The chain links TRBV3-1 (or the pseudogene TRBV3-2) to TRBJ2-7, with a possible D match to TRBD1 (6 bases). The CDR3 sequence is 12 residues long. Trimming took off 5 bases at V and 4 bases at J, with 9 bases between the two ends. Germline CDR1 reads LGHDT; CDR2 reads YNNKEL (reference sequence). DNA of the CDR3: TGTGCCAGCAGCTACCAGGGGTACGAGCAGTACTTC. Protein sequence: CASSYQGYEQYF.

The rearrangement uses TRBV5-1 and TRBJ1-4, with TRBD1 matching 10 bases. The CDR3 contains 16 residues. Trimming cost V 5 bases and J 2 bases; bases outside gene matches: 6. Germline assignment: CDR1 SGHRS and CDR2 YFSETQ. The CDR3 DNA is TGCGCCAGCAGTACCGGGACAGGGGTTACTAATGAAAAACTGTTTTTT. It yields the protein CASSTGTGVTNEKLFF.

The genes are TRBV19 and TRBJ1-6, with TRBD1 matching 10 bases. Germline V gives CDR1 LNHDA, CDR2 SQIVND (reference sequence). J was trimmed by 7 bases and V by 8 bases; bases with no gene match: 5. CDR3 length equals 14 residues. The CDR3 protein is CASQGQGSNSPLHF. DNA of the CDR3: TGTGCCAGTCAGGGACAGGGGTCCAATTCACCCCTCCACTTT.

The chain links TRBV7-2 to TRBJ1-6; 10 bases match TRBD1. Trimming cost V 1 base and J 7 bases; bases outside gene matches: 4. The CDR3 length is 16 residues. Germline V gene lookup returns CDR1 SGHTA and CDR2 FQGNSA. As DNA, the CDR3 is TGTGCCAGCAGCTTAGTCGCGGACAGGGGGAATTCACCCCTCCACTTT. Its translation is CASSLVADRGNSPLHF.

This chain joins TRBV3-1 (or the pseudogene TRBV3-2) and TRBJ1-1, with D possibly matching TRBD1 (5 bases). Trimming removed 0 bases from V and 1 base from J, with 9 bases in between. The germline gives CDR1 LGHDT, CDR2 YNNKEL (reference sequence). This CDR3 has 15 amino acids. The CDR3 sequence: CASSQEGVGNTEAFF. For the CDR3, the DNA is TGTGCCAGCAGCCAAGAAGGGGTCGGGAACACTGAAGCTTTCTTT.

This chain connects TRBV15 to TRBJ2-2; weak D call: TRBD2 (6 bases). V was trimmed by 0 bases and J by 7 bases, leaving 15 bases between them. The CDR3 spans 16 residues. Germline V gives CDR1 LNHNV, CDR2 YYDKDF (reference sequence). This CDR3 reads CATSRDREPMGGELFF. The CDR3 DNA follows: TGTGCCACCAGCAGAGATCGGGAGCCTATGGGCGGGGAGCTGTTTTTT.

The chain links TRBV21-1 to TRBJ2-6; TRBD1, the table's D call, lacks a check against the DNA. TRBV21-1 is an annotated pseudogene. The CDR3 runs to 15 residues. The chain's CDR3 is CASSTTGPGANVLTF. The CDR3 coding sequence is TGTGCCAGCAGCACCACAGGACCTGGGGCCAACGTCCTGACTTTC.

The CDR3 reads CASRRPPRDYGYTF. The CDR3 DNA follows: TGTGCCAGCAGACGACCGCCCCGGGACTATGGCTACACCTTC. This chain connects TRBV2 to TRBJ1-2; the D is unclear. The CDR3 covers 14 residues. Trimming cost V 6 bases and J 3 bases, with 14 bases left between them. The V gene's germline CDR1 is SNHLY and CDR2 FYNNEI. The whole variable domain, remainder taken from reference TRBV2 and TRBJ1-2, is EPEVTQTPSHQVTQMGQEVILRCVPISNHLYFYWYRQILGQKVEFLVSFYNNEISEKSEIFDDQFSVERPDGSNFTLKIRSTKLEDSAMYFCASRRPPRDYGYTFGSGTRLTVV.

The chain employs TRBV3-1 (or the pseudogene TRBV3-2) and TRBJ1-5; no clear D. V was clipped by 0 bases and J by 2 bases, with 8 bases between them. The CDR3 spans 15 residues. Germline values: CDR1 LGHDT, CDR2 YNNKEL (reference sequence). CDR3 in amino acids: CASSQDMVGNQPQHF. Here the CDR3 DNA reads TGTGCCAGCAGCCAAGATATGGTAGGCAATCAGCCCCAGCATTTT.